These 31 T cell receptor beta chains share one sample of origin, sequenced in a study of cytomegalovirus exposure and HLA in healthy donors. Both 60 Vbeta primers and 13 Jbeta primers went into the PCR. TCRdb's copy holds only in-frame clones and misses some; the assay was immunoSEQ multiplex PCR. The sample table sets out tens of thousands of clones. Specimen: PBMCs. The receptors were sampled from a man aged 45-60 years in good health and CMV-seropositive.

J is TRBJ1-5 and V is TRBV4-1; 10 bases match TRBD1. V was pared by 1 base and J by 6 bases, with 6 bases of the junction left unmatched. Germline V gene lookup returns CDR1 MGHRA and CDR2 YSYEKL. This CDR3 is built from 16 residues. The CDR3 region has the DNA TGCGCCAGCAGCCAAGTAACCGGGACAGGGGCTCAGCCCCAGCATTTT. This codes for CASSQVTGTGAQPQHF.

The genes are TRBV6-1 and TRBJ1-1, with D unclear. There are 14 residues in the CDR3. V was cut by 10 bases and J by 0 bases, with 15 bases left in between. Germline CDR1 is MNHNS and CDR2 is SASEGT. CDR3 sequence (DNA): TGTGCCACCCCAGCGACGTTGATGAACACTGAAGCTTTCTTT. Its protein product is CATPATLMNTEAFF.

V usage is TRBV11-2 and J usage is TRBJ2-7, with TRBD2 as a possible D gene (5 bases). Trimming stripped 4 bases from V and 2 bases from J, with 6 bases between. The CDR3 contains 12 residues. Germline values: CDR1 SGHAT, CDR2 FQNNGV. The CDR3 is CASSSGAYEQYF. DNA for the CDR3: TGTGCCAGCAGCTCCGGGGCCTACGAGCAGTACTTC.

The chain links TRBV25-1 to TRBJ2-5; D not certain. The J call may be in error: the DNA end matches TRBJ2-7 better. The CDR3 contains 12 residues. Per the germline V gene, CDR1 is MGHDK and CDR2 is SYGVNS. The CDR3 DNA follows: TGTGCCAGCAGTGACCCTTCCTACGAGCAGTACTTC. Encoded protein: CASSDPSYEQYF.

About this clone: At one end, the junction sequence differs from germline, possibly due to a read error. For the CDR3, the DNA is TGTGCCTGGAGTCAGACAGGGTCCCCAAACTTC. This codes for CAWSQTGSPNF. The chain is built from TRBV30 and TRBJ2-7; TRBD1 agrees at 7 bases. The CDR3 contains 11 residues. Per the germline V gene, CDR1 is GTSNPN and CDR2 is SVGIG (reference sequence).

The J gene is TRBJ2-5, the V gene TRBV7-9, with 7 bases matching TRBD1. The trim removed 5 bases at V and 2 bases at J, leaving 8 bases unmatched. CDR1 SEHNR and CDR2 FQNEAQ come from the germline V gene (reference sequence). This CDR3 has 15 amino acids. The CDR3 region is CASSPGQTWQETQYF. For the CDR3, the DNA is TGTGCCAGCAGCCCGGGACAGACATGGCAAGAGACCCAGTACTTC.

The chain couples TRBV11-2 to TRBJ2-2; 9 bases match TRBD2. J gave up 1 base and V 5 bases, and 5 bases lay outside the gene matches. The CDR3 contains 16 residues. Germline V gene lookup returns CDR1 SGHAT and CDR2 FQNNGV. CDR3 nucleotides: TGTGCCAGCAGCCCAAGACTAGCGGAGAACACCGGGGAGCTGTTTTTT. Protein: CASSPRLAENTGELFF.

This chain connects TRBV11-2 to TRBJ1-1, with D possibly matching TRBD1 (5 bases). The V gene lost 1 base and the J gene lost 4 bases, with 10 bases spanning the gap. Looked up from germline, CDR1 is SGHAT and CDR2 is FQNNGV. The CDR3 has 14 residues. The CDR3 region is CASSLATGITEAFF. Written as DNA, the CDR3 is TGTGCCAGCAGCTTAGCTACAGGTATCACTGAAGCTTTCTTT.

The chain recombines TRBV4-2 with TRBJ2-2, with D tentatively TRBD2 (6 bases). Trimming removed 4 bases from V and 7 bases from J, with 13 bases in between. The CDR3 length is 14 residues. From germline, CDR1 is LGHNA and CDR2 YNFKEQ. This CDR3 reads CASSREEGNGELFF. The CDR3 DNA reads TGTGCCAGCAGCCGCGAGGAGGGCAACGGGGAGCTGTTTTTT.

J is TRBJ2-1 and V is TRBV11-3; D might be TRBD1 (6 bases). V was trimmed by 4 bases and J by 2 bases, leaving 15 bases between them. The CDR3 covers 16 residues. CDR1 is SGHNT and CDR2 is YENEEA in the germline V gene. As DNA, the CDR3 is TGTGCCAGCAGCTCGAGAGCCGGGACAACCTACAATGAGCAGTTCTTC. This sequence encodes CASSSRAGTTYNEQFF. Based on the CDR3 plus reference TRBV11-3 and TRBJ2-1, the full variable domain is EAGVVQSPRYKIIEKKQPVAFWCNPISGHNTLYWYLQNLGQGPELLIRYENEEAVDDSQLPKDRFSAERLKGVDSTLKIQPAELGDSAVYLCASSSRAGTTYNEQFFGPGTRLTVL.

The rearrangement uses TRBV6-4 and TRBJ2-2; 7 nucleotides match TRBD2. CDR3 length: 15 residues. Germline trimming cut 3 bases from V and 5 bases from J; bases unmatched to any gene: 6. The V gene's germline CDR1 is MRHNA and CDR2 SNTAGT. The CDR3 here is CASSESGGFTGELFF. CDR3 in DNA: TGTGCCAGCAGTGAATCGGGAGGCTTTACCGGGGAGCTGTTTTTT.

The V and J genes are TRBV19 and TRBJ2-5, with 9 bases that match TRBD2. The ends lost 3 bases at V and 5 bases at J; junction bases unmatched: 10. This CDR3 is built from 16 residues. Germline V lookup: CDR1 LNHDA, CDR2 SQIVND (reference sequence). The CDR3 is CASSIRAGGRGETQYF. CDR3 in DNA: TGTGCCAGTAGTATCCGAGCGGGAGGACGTGGGGAGACCCAGTACTTC. Full variable domain (missing parts from reference TRBV19 and TRBJ2-5): DGGITQSPKYLFRKEGQNVTLSCEQNLNHDAMYWYRQDPGQGLRLIYYSQIVNDFQKGDIAEGYSVSREKKESFPLTVTSAQKNPTAFYLCASSIRAGGRGETQYFGPGTRLLVL.

The chain carries TRBV5-1 and TRBJ2-1; 10 nucleotides align to TRBD2. This CDR3 comprises 16 residues. Germline-derived CDR1 and CDR2 are SGHRS and YFSETQ. J lost 3 bases, V lost 1 base, and 4 bases had no gene match. This chain's CDR3 is CASSLPAGGIYNEQFF. In DNA form, the CDR3 reads TGCGCCAGCAGCTTGCCAGCGGGAGGGATCTACAATGAGCAGTTCTTC.

The chain has TRBV19 and TRBJ2-4; a possible D gene is TRBD2 (5 bases). The V and J ends lost 3 bases and 7 bases respectively, with 13 bases between them. Germline V lookup: CDR1 LNHDA, CDR2 SQIVND (reference sequence). The CDR3 is 14 amino acids. CDR3 protein: CASSITGVENIQYF. DNA of the CDR3: TGTGCCAGTAGTATTACCGGGGTGGAGAACATTCAGTACTTC.

The rearrangement links TRBV19 to TRBJ1-5; 9 bases align to TRBD1. The CDR3 is 13 residues long. V was pared by 6 bases and J by 5 bases, with 2 bases of the junction left unmatched. CDR1 and CDR2 from the germline V gene are LNHDA and SQIVND (reference sequence). CDR3 nucleotides: TGTGCCAGTAGCTGGACAGGGGATCAGCCCCAGCATTTT. As protein: CASSWTGDQPQHF.

The chain joins TRBV5-6 to TRBJ2-1; possible D gene TRBD2, 6 bases. CDR1 is SGHDT and CDR2 is YYEEEE in the germline V gene. The CDR3 contains 18 residues. Deletions cut 4 bases from V and 0 bases from J, with 20 bases between. This chain's CDR3 is CASSGGPRRASSYNEQFF. The CDR3 nucleotides are TGTGCCAGCAGCGGTGGCCCGAGGAGGGCCAGCTCCTACAATGAGCAGTTCTTC.

V is TRBV6-5 and J is TRBJ1-2, with D hard to call. The germline V and J ends were trimmed by 2 bases and 5 bases, with 12 bases remaining between them. Germline V lookup: CDR1 MNHEY, CDR2 SVGAGI. CDR3 length: 14 residues. For the CDR3, the DNA is TGTGCCAGCAGTTACCGCAGGTCTTCATATGGCTACACCTTC. As protein: CASSYRRSSYGYTF.

This rearrangement joins TRBV7-9 to TRBJ1-2; 7 bases are shared with TRBD1. The CDR3 loop spans 16 amino acids. Germline CDR1 is SEHNR and CDR2 is FQNEAQ (reference sequence). Trimming removed 8 bases from V and 4 bases from J; junction bases left unmatched: 16. The CDR3 reads CASGPRGDRKLYGYTF. In DNA, the CDR3 is TGTGCCAGCGGACCCAGGGGGGACAGAAAACTCTATGGCTACACCTTC.

The chain links TRBV14 to TRBJ1-2, with D unclear. Deletions cut 0 bases from V and 1 base from J, with 9 bases between. The CDR3 sequence is 15 residues long. Germline V gene lookup returns CDR1 SGHDN and CDR2 FVKESK. CDR3 protein: CASSQDIWSNYGYTF. The CDR3 DNA is TGTGCCAGCAGCCAAGATATTTGGAGTAACTATGGCTACACCTTC.

V usage is TRBV9 and J usage is TRBJ2-1; perhaps TRBD2 as D (5 bases). The CDR3 length is 16 residues. V lost 0 bases, J lost 7 bases, and 17 bases lay in between. Germline assignment: CDR1 SGDLS and CDR2 YYNGEE. CDR3 sequence: CASSVGFGGSSNEQFF. In nucleotides, the CDR3 is TGTGCCAGCAGCGTAGGGTTTGGAGGTAGCTCGAATGAGCAGTTCTTC.

Worth noting for this clone: Other DNA sequences in this sample translate to the same CDR3. This sequence joins TRBV5-4 and TRBJ2-1, with D possibly matching TRBD1 (5 bases). V lost 0 bases and J 10 bases, leaving 5 bases between the germline ends. The CDR3 totals 11 residues. The germline gives CDR1 SGHNT, CDR2 YYREEE (reference sequence). CDR3 protein: CASSLAGEQFF. CDR3 in DNA: TGTGCCAGCAGCTTGGCAGGGGAGCAGTTCTTC. Together with reference TRBV5-4 and TRBJ2-1, the CDR3 gives the full variable domain: ETGVTQSPTHLIKTRGQQVTLRCSSQSGHNTVSWYQQALGQGPQFIFQYYREEENGRGNFPPRFSGLQFPNYSSELNVNALELDDSALYLCASSLAGEQFFGPGTRLTVL.

The rearrangement links TRBV4-1 to TRBJ2-7; TRBD2 aligns across 12 bases. After removal of 1 base from V and 6 bases from J, the junction contained 16 bases not matched to a gene. The CDR3 is 19 amino acids. Germline-derived CDR1 and CDR2 are MGHRA and YSYEKL. This CDR3 is CASSQVVLAGGPIRLEQYF. In DNA, the CDR3 is TGCGCCAGCAGCCAAGTAGTGCTAGCGGGAGGGCCGATTCGACTCGAGCAGTACTTC.

This sequence joins TRBV5-1 and TRBJ1-1; possibly TRBD1 for D (5 bases). The germline V gene has CDR1 SGHRS and CDR2 YFSETQ. The germline V and J ends were trimmed by 5 bases and 4 bases, with 12 bases remaining between them. The CDR3 runs to 13 residues. DNA of the CDR3: TGCGCCAGCAGGCGGGGCGACGGCACTGAAGCTTTCTTT. Protein product: CASRRGDGTEAFF.

The J gene is TRBJ1-4, the V gene TRBV30, with a weak D call TRBD1 (5 bases). V was shortened by 5 bases and J by 6 bases, with 16 bases between the two germline ends. Per germline, CDR1 GTSNPN and CDR2 SVGIG (reference sequence). CDR3 length equals 14 residues. For the CDR3, the DNA is TGTGCCTGGGAGGAGAGGTCGGGGGATGAAAAACTGTTTTTT. As protein: CAWEERSGDEKLFF.

CDR3: CASDINSGNNQPQHF. In nucleotides, the CDR3 is TGTGCTAGTGATATCAACTCCGGGAACAATCAGCCCCAGCATTTT. V is TRBV12-5 and J is TRBJ1-5; D remains ambiguous. The CDR3 has 15 residues. Trimming stripped 7 bases from V and 3 bases from J, with 16 bases between. Germline lookup yields CDR1 LGHNT and CDR2 FRNRAP.

The rearrangement uses TRBV7-2 and TRBJ1-1; D might be TRBD1 (5 bases). The CDR3 extends over 14 amino acids. Germline CDR1 reads SGHTA; CDR2 reads FQGNSA. V was shortened by 5 bases and J by 7 bases, with 17 bases between the two germline ends. CDR3 nucleotide sequence: TGTGCCAGCAGCCCATGGGGGGGTAAGATTGAAGCTTTCTTT. Protein sequence: CASSPWGGKIEAFF.

The chain has TRBV7-8 and TRBJ1-5; TRBD1 aligns across 9 bases. Per the germline V gene, CDR1 is SGHVS and CDR2 is FQNEAQ. V dropped 1 base and J dropped 0; count of bases not matched to a gene: 7. The CDR3 length is 18 residues. The CDR3 bases are TGTGCCAGCAGCTTAGTATGGGGGACAGGGTATAGCAATCAGCCCCAGCATTTT. This encodes CASSLVWGTGYSNQPQHF.

V and J are TRBV13 and TRBJ2-3; 14 nucleotides line up with TRBD2. Germline V CDR1 and CDR2: PRHDT, FYEKMQ (reference sequence). The CDR3 loop spans 17 amino acids. The V segment lost 4 bases and the J segment 4 bases; nucleotides outside the gene matches: 7. For the CDR3, the DNA is TGTGCCAGCAGCTCCCAGGGACTAGCGGGAGCTTCAGATACGCAGTATTTT. Amino acid sequence: CASSSQGLAGASDTQYF. The full variable domain, completed using reference TRBV13 and TRBJ2-3, is AAGVIQSPRHLIKEKRETATLKCYPIPRHDTVYWYQQGPGQDPQFLISFYEKMQSDKGSIPDRFSAQQFSDYHSELNMSSLELGDSALYFCASSSQGLAGASDTQYFGPGTRLTVL.

Turning to this clone: The CDR3 end shows no conserved phenylalanine or tryptophan, and so a read error is likely. The DNA is left out, because the CDR3 cannot be placed on it with certainty; the CDR3 is given as TCRdb lists it. The chain couples TRBV9 to TRBJ2-7; TRBD2, the D gene given by the table, was not confirmed from the DNA. The germline V gene has CDR1 SGDLS and CDR2 YYNGEE. The CDR3 sequence runs 12 residues, both termini included. The CDR3 reads CASSDNAGIMNI.

The DNA for the CDR3 is TGTGCCTGGAGTGTTCAAAGGGGCTCCTACAATGAGCAGTTCTTC. Translation gives CAWSVQRGSYNEQFF. The J gene is TRBJ2-1, the V gene TRBV30, with D tentatively TRBD1 (5 bases). Germline values: CDR1 GTSNPN, CDR2 SVGIG (reference sequence). This CDR3 region has 15 residues. With 0 bases removed from V and 0 bases from J, the gap between germline ends came to 9 bases. The variable domain in full, with the rest retrieved from reference TRBV30 and TRBJ2-1, is SQTIHQWPATLVQPVGSPLSLECTVEGTSNPNLYWYRQAAGRGLQLLFYSVGIGQISSEVPQNLSASRPQDRQFILSSKKLLLSDSGFYLCAWSVQRGSYNEQFFGPGTRLTVL.

The CDR3: CASSYEGGHGYTF. CDR3 bases: TGTGCCAGCAGTTATGAGGGGGGGCATGGCTACACCTTC. The gene calls are TRBV6-9 and TRBJ1-2; D is perhaps TRBD1 (6 bases). V was trimmed by 2 bases and J by 6 bases, leaving 10 bases between them. The germline gives CDR1 MNHGY, CDR2 SVAAGI. The CDR3 consists of 13 residues.